This is a list of T cell receptor beta chains from one sample in a study of cytotoxic CD8 clonotypes in ibrutinib-treated CLL. Method: immunoSEQ multiplex PCR; TCRdb's copy keeps in-frame clones and lacks some. The sample lists 160,000 or so clones; 84% were seen once. Specimen: PBMCs, collected after 24 months of ibrutinib treatment. Receptors were obtained from a human donor with chronic lymphocytic leukemia. Each CDR3 is given with its conserved first and last residue. The D gene is left open where the match is weak. A clone size is listed for some rows: how often the clone was seen (once, few, many), or a class if it is expanded.

>TRBJ1-3|.|TRBV4-1|.|15
CASRLSTGSGNTIYF
TGCGCCAGCCGCCTCTCTACTGGTTCTGGAAACACCATATATTTT
>TRBJ1-3|.|TRBV2|once|11
CASSVGNTIYF
TGTGCCAGCAGTGTGGGAAACACCATATATTTT
>TRBJ2-2|.|TRBV11-2|.|13
CASSLVSPGELFF
TGTGCCAGCAGCTTAGTATCCCCCGGGGAGCTGTTTTTT
>TRBJ1-6|.|TRBV13|.|14
CASSLPTKASPLHF
TGTGCCAGCAGCTTACCCACCAAAGCTTCACCCCTCCACTTT
>TRBJ1-2|.|TRBV30|.|12
CAWRGGNYGYTF
TGTGCCTGGAGGGGGGGTAACTATGGCTACACCTTC
>TRBJ1-1|.|TRBV28|.|15
CASSLFAPTNTEAFF
TGTGCCAGCAGTTTATTCGCCCCAACTAACACTGAAGCTTTCTTT
>TRBJ2-6|.|TRBV18|.|14
CASSPGQGANVLTF
TGTGCCAGCTCACCAGGACAGGGGGCCAACGTCCTGACTTTC
>TRBJ1-2|.|TRBV18|few|14
CASSPTDRSYGYTF
TGTGCCAGCTCACCTACAGACAGGTCTTATGGCTACACCTTC
>TRBJ2-1|TRBD2|TRBV5-6|few|17
CASSWTSGGARHNEQFF
TGTGCCAGCAGCTGGACTAGCGGGGGGGCTAGGCACAATGAGCAGTTCTTC
>TRBJ1-1|.|TRBV5-1|.|15
CASSLVMGSNTEAFF
TGCGCCAGCAGCTTGGTAATGGGATCGAACACTGAAGCTTTCTTT
>TRBJ2-7|TRBD2|TRBV6-5|once|15
CASSYSSGRATEQYF
TGTGCCAGCAGTTATTCTAGCGGGAGGGCCACGGAGCAGTACTTC
>TRBJ2-5|TRBD2|TRBV9|.|16
CASSPGVGLAGETQYF
TGTGCCAGCAGCCCAGGGGTTGGGCTAGCGGGAGAGACCCAGTACTTC
>TRBJ1-4|.|TRBV5-1|.|14
CASSLRGREEKLFF
TGCGCCAGCAGCTTGAGGGGTAGGGAGGAAAAACTGTTTTTT
>TRBJ1-2|TRBD1|TRBV19|.|13
CASHHRQGYGYTF
TGTGCCAGTCACCATCGACAGGGATATGGCTACACCTTC
>TRBJ2-5|TRBD1|TRBV11-3|.|15
CASSFRTGAWETQYF
TGTGCCAGCAGCTTCCGGACAGGGGCATGGGAGACCCAGTACTTC
>TRBJ2-1|.|TRBV30|.|13
CAWSAYFRGEQFF
TGTGCCTGGAGTGCCTACTTTAGAGGGGAGCAGTTCTTC
>TRBJ2-7|TRBD1|TRBV28|.|13
CASSHGQGYEQYF
TGTGCCAGCAGCCACGGACAGGGCTACGAGCAGTACTTC
>TRBJ2-5|TRBD1|TRBV30|once|15
CAWSVWRTGYETQYF
TGTGCCTGGAGTGTATGGCGGACAGGGTATGAGACCCAGTACTTC
>TRBJ1-2|.|TRBV6-5|.|14
CASSSSDSTYGYTF
TGTGCCAGCAGTTCCTCTGACAGCACCTATGGCTACACCTTC
>TRBJ2-1|.|TRBV6-5|.|14
CASSAGEAYNEQFF
TGTGCCAGCAGTGCAGGGGAGGCCTACAATGAGCAGTTCTTC
>TRBJ1-2|.|TRBV4-2|.|16
CASSRPQTETNYGYTF
TGTGCCAGCAGCCGCCCCCAGACGGAGACTAACTATGGCTACACCTTC
>TRBJ2-1|TRBD2|TRBV4-3|few|19
CASSQEKSPAGEDYNEQFF
TGCGCCAGCAGCCAAGAGAAGTCTCCGGCGGGAGAAGACTACAATGAGCAGTTCTTC
>TRBJ2-7|.|TRBV11-2|.|13
CASQPVTHYEQYF
TGTGCCAGCCAGCCAGTTACTCACTACGAGCAGTACTTC
>TRBJ1-1|.|TRBV28|.|16
CASSLSPRQGSTEAFF
TGTGCCAGCAGTTTATCGCCCCGGCAGGGGAGCACTGAAGCTTTCTTT
>TRBJ2-5|TRBD1|TRBV2|.|14
CASSGQGRVETQYF
TGTGCCAGCTCAGGACAGGGACGGGTGGAGACCCAGTACTTC
>TRBJ2-7|TRBD1|TRBV7-9|.|14
CASSHDRGPREQYF
TGTGCCAGCAGCCACGACAGGGGGCCTCGTGAGCAGTACTTC
>TRBJ2-7|.|TRBV5-8|.|17
CASSLDPGSALTYEQYF
TGTGCCAGCAGCTTGGATCCGGGCAGCGCACTAACCTACGAGCAGTACTTC
>TRBJ1-2|.|TRBV30|.|14
CAWNLAGTNYGYTF
TGTGCCTGGAATCTCGCAGGGACCAACTATGGCTACACCTTC
>TRBJ1-2|.|TRBV7-3|.|12
CAGKGGVYGYTF
TGTGCCGGGAAAGGAGGGGTGTATGGCTACACCTTC
>TRBJ2-6|.|TRBV11-2|.|15
CASSLIGGSFNVLTF
TGTGCCAGCAGCTTAATCGGCGGCTCCTTCAACGTCCTGACTTTC